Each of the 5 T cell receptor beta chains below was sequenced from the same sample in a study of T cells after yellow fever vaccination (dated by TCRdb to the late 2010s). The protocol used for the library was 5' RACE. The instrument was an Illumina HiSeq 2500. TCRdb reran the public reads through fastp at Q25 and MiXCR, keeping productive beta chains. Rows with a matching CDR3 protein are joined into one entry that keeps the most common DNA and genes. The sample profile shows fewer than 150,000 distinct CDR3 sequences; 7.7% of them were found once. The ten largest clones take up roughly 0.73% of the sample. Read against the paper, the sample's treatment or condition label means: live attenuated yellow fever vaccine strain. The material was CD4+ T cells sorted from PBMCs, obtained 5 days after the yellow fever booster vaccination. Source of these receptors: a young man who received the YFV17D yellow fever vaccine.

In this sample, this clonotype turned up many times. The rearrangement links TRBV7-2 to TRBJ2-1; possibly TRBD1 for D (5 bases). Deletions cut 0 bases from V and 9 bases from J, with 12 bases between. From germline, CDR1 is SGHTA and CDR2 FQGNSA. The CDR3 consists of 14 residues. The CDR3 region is CASSLAGEVSEQFF. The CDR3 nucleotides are TGTGCCAGCAGCTTAGCAGGGGAAGTAAGTGAGCAGTTCTTC.

The CDR3 spells CASSAGPVVYSGANVLTF. CDR3 nucleotide sequence: TGTGCCAGCTCAGCCGGCCCGGTTGTCTACTCTGGGGCCAACGTCCTGACTTTC. V usage is TRBV18 and J usage is TRBJ2-6; D gene unclear. V dropped 5 bases and J dropped 0 bases, with 17 bases sitting between them. The CDR3 extends over 18 amino acids. Germline V gives CDR1 KGHSH, CDR2 LQKENI.

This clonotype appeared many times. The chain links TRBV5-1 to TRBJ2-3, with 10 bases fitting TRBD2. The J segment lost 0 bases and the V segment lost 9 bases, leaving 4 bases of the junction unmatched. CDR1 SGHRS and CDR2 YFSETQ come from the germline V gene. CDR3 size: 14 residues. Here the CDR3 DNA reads TGCGCCACCCAGCGGGAGGGTAGCACAGATACGCAGTATTTT. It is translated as CATQREGSTDTQYF.

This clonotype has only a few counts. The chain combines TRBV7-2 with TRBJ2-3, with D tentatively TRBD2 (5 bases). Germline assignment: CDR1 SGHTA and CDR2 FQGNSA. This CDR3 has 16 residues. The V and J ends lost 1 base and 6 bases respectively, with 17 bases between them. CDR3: CASSLGLAPEVDTQYF. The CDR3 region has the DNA TGTGCCAGCAGCTTAGGTCTAGCCCCAGAGGTTGATACGCAGTATTTT.

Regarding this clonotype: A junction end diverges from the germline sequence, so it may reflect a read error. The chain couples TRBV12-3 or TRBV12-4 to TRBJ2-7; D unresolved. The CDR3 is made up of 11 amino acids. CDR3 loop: CPSRSFSEQYF. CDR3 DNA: TGTCCCAGCAGAAGTTTTTCCGAGCAGTACTTC.